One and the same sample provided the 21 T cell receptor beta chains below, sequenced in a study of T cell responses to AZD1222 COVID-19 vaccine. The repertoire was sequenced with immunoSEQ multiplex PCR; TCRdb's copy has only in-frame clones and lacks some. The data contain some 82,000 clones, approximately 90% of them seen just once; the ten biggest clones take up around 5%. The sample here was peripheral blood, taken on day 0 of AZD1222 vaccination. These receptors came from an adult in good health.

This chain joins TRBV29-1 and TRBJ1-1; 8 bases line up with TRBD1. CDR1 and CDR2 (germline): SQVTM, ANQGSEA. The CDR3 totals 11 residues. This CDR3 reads CSGTGNTEAFF. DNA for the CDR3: TGCAGTGGGACAGGGAACACTGAAGCTTTCTTT. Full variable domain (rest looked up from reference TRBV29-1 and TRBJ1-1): SAVISQKPSRDICQRGTSLTIQCQVDSQVTMMFWYRQQPGQSLTLIATANQGSEATYESGFVIDKFPISRPNLTFSTLTVSNMSPEDSSIYLCSGTGNTEAFFGQGTRLTVV.

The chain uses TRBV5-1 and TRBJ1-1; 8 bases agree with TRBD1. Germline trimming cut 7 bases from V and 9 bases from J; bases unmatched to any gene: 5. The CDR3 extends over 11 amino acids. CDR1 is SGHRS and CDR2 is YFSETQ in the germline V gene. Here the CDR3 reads CASSGQGKAFF. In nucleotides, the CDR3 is TGCGCCAGCTCAGGACAGGGAAAAGCTTTCTTT.

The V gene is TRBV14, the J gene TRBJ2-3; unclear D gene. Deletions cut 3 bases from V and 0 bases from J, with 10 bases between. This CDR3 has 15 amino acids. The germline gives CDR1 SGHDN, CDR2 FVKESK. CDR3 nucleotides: TGTGCCAGCAGCCATGGAGTGTCTAGCACAGATACGCAGTATTTT. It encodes CASSHGVSSTDTQYF.

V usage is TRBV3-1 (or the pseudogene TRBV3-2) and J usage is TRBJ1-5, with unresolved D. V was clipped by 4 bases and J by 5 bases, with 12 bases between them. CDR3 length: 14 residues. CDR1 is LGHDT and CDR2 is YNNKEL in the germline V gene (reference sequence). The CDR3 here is CASSPAGIHQPQHF. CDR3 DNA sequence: TGTGCCAGCAGCCCGGCCGGGATACATCAGCCCCAGCATTTT.

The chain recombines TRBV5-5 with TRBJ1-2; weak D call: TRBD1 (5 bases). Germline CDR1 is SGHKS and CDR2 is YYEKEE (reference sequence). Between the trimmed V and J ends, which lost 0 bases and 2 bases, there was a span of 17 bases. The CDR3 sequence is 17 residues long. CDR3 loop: CASSLVQAGQRNYGYTF. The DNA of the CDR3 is TGTGCCAGCAGCTTGGTCCAAGCTGGACAAAGAAACTATGGCTACACCTTC. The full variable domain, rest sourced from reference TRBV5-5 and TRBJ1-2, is DAGVTQSPTHLIKTRGQQVTLRCSPISGHKSVSWYQQVLGQGPQFIFQYYEKEERGRGNFPDRFSARQFPNYSSELNVNALLLGDSALYLCASSLVQAGQRNYGYTFGSGTRLTVV.

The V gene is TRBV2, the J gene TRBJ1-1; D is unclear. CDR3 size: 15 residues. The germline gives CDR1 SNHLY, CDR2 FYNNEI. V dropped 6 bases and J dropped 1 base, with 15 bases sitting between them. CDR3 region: CASRRRAGENTEAFF. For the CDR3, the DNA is TGTGCCAGCAGGAGGCGCGCCGGGGAGAACACTGAAGCTTTCTTT.

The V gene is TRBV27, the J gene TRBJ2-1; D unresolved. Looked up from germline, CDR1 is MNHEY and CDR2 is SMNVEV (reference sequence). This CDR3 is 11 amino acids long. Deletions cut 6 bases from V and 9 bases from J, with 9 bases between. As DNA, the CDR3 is TGTGCCAGCAGATCAGGATTTGAGCAGTTCTTC. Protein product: CASRSGFEQFF.

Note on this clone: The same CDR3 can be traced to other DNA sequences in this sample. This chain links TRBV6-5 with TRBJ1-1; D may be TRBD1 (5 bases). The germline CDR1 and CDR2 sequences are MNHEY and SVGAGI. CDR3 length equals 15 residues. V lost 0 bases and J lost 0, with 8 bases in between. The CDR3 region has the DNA TGTGCCAGCAGTTACTCGTCAGGGATGAACACTGAAGCTTTCTTT. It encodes CASSYSSGMNTEAFF.

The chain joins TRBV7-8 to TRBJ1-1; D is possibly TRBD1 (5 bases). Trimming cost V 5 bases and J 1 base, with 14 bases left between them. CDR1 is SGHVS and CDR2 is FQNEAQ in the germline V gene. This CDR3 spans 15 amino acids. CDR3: CASSRMGPSNTEAFF. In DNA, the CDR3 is TGTGCCAGCAGCCGTATGGGGCCCTCGAACACTGAAGCTTTCTTT.

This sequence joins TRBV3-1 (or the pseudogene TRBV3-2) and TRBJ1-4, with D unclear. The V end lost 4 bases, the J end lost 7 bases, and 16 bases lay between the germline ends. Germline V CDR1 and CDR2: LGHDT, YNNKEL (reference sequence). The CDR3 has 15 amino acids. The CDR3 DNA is TGTGCCAGCAGCCCACCGTGGAGGGAGACTGAAAAACTGTTTTTT. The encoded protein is CASSPPWRETEKLFF.

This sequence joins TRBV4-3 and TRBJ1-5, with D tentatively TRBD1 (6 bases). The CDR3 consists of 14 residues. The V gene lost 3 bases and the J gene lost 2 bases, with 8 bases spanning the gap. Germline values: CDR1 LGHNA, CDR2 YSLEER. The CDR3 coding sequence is TGCGCCAGCAGCCAGGGACACCGCAATCAGCCCCAGCATTTT. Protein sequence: CASSQGHRNQPQHF.

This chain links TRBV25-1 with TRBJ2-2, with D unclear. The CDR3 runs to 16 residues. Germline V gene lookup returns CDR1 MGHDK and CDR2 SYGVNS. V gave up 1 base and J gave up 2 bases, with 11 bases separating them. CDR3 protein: CASSESLLFNTGELFF. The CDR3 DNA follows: TGTGCCAGCAGTGAATCTCTACTATTCAACACCGGGGAGCTGTTTTTT. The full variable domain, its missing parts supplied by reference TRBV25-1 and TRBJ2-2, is EADIYQTPRYLVIGTGKKITLECSQTMGHDKMYWYQQDPGMELHLIHYSYGVNSTEKGDLSSESTVSRIRTEHFPLTLESARPSHTSQYLCASSESLLFNTGELFFGEGSRLTVL.

The CDR3 DNA follows: TGTGCCAGCACCCTGGACGGAAATAATGAAAAACTGTTTTTT. This gives the protein CASTLDGNNEKLFF. This chain connects TRBV6-5 to TRBJ1-4; no definite D call. Per the germline V gene, CDR1 is MNHEY and CDR2 is SVGAGI. The CDR3 length is 14 residues. V gave up 7 bases and J gave up 4 bases, with 13 bases separating them.

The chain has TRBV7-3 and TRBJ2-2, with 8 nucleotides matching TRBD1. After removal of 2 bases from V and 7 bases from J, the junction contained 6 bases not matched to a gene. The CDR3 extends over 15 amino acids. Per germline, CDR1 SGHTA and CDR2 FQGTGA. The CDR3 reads CASSLVAGGNGELFF. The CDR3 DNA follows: TGTGCCAGCAGCTTAGTGGCAGGGGGCAACGGGGAGCTGTTTTTT. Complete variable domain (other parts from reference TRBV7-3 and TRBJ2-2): GAGVSQTPSNKVTEKGKYVELRCDPISGHTALYWYRQSLGQGPEFLIYFQGTGAADDSGLPNDRFFAVRPEGSVSTLKIQRTERGDSAVYLCASSLVAGGNGELFFGEGSRLTVL.

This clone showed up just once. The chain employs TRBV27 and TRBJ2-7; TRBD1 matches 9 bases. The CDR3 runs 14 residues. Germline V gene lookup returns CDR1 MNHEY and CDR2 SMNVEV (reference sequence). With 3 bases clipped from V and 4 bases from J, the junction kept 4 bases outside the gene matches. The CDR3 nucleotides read TGTGCCAGCAGTTTGATACAGGGGGCTTACGAGCAGTACTTC. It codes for CASSLIQGAYEQYF.

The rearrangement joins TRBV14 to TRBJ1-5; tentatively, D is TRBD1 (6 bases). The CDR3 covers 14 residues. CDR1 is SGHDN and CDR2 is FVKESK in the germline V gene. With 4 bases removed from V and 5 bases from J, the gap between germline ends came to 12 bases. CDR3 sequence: CASSRKGGYQPQHF. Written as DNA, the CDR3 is TGTGCCAGCAGCCGTAAGGGGGGATATCAGCCCCAGCATTTT.

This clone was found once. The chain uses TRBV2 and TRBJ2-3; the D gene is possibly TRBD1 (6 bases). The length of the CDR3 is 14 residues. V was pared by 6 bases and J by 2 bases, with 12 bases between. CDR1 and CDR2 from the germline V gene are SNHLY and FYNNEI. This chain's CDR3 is CASRRQDYTDTQYF. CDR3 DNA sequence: TGTGCCAGCAGACGACAGGATTACACAGATACGCAGTATTTT.

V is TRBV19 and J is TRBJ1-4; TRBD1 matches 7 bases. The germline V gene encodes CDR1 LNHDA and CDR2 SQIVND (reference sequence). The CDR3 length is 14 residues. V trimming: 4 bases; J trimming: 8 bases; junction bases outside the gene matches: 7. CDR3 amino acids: CASSNGQVGEKLFF. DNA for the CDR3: TGTGCCAGTAGTAACGGACAGGTGGGAGAAAAACTGTTTTTT.

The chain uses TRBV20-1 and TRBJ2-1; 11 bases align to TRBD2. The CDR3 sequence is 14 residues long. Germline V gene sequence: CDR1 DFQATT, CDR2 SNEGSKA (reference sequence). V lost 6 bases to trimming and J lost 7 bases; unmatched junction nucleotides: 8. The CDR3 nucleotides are TGCAGTGCAAGTAGCGGGGGGGCCTTGAATGAGCAGTTCTTC. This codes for CSASSGGALNEQFF.

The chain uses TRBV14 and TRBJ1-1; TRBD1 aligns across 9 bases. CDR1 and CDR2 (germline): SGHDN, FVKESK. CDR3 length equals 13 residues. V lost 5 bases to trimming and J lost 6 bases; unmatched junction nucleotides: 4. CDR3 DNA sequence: TGTGCCAGCAGCGGACAGGGGTTCTCTGAAGCTTTCTTT. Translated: CASSGQGFSEAFF.

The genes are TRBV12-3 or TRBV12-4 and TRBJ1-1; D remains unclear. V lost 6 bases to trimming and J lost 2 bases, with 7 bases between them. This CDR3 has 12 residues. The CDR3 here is CASSPLNTEAFF. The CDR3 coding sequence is TGTGCCAGCAGCCCCCTAAACACTGAAGCTTTCTTT.